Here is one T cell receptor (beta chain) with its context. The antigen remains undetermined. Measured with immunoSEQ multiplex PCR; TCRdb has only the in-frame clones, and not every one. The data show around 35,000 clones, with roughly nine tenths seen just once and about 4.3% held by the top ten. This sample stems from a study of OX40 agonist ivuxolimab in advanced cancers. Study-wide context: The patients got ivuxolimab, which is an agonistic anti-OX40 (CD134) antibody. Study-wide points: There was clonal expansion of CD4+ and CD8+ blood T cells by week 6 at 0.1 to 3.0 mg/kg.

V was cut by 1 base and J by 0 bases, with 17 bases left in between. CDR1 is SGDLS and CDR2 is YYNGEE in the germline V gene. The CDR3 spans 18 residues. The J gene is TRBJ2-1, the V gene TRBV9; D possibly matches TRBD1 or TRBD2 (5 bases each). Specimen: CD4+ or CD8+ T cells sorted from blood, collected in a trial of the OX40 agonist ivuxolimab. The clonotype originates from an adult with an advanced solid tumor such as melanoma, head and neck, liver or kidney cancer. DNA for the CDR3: TGTGCCAGCAGCGTACAGGGAGAGCACGGTAGCTCCTACAATGAGCAGTTCTTC. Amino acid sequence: CASSVQGEHGSSYNEQFF.